These 7 T cell receptor beta chains originate from one sample sequenced in a study of blood T cell repertoires in COVID-19. The protocol was immunoSEQ multiplex PCR, while the TCRdb copy is restricted to in-frame clones and leaves out a portion. Of approximately 150,000 clones in the sample, around 83% were seen once. Sequenced: peripheral blood. These receptors were collected from a woman between 45 and 60 years old with COVID-19, enrolled during active disease.

This chain joins TRBV5-3 and TRBJ2-1, with TRBD2 identical over 7 bases. TRBV5-3 falls under the ORF class, with uncertain function. CDR3 length equals 15 residues. The V and J ends lost 5 bases and 0 bases, in that order; junction bases with no gene match: 5. CDR3: CARRSGTTSYNEQFF. CDR3 in DNA: TGTGCCAGAAGGTCCGGGACTACCTCCTACAATGAGCAGTTCTTC.

The chain combines TRBV14 with TRBJ2-5; tentative D call: TRBD2 (5 bases). This CDR3 spans 13 amino acids. Germline loops: CDR1 SGHDN, CDR2 FVKESK. Trimming stripped 6 bases from V and 5 bases from J, with 13 bases between. CDR3 DNA: TGTGCCAGCAGTGGAAACACGGGGGAGACCCAGTACTTC. This sequence encodes CASSGNTGETQYF.

This chain joins TRBV30 and TRBJ1-3; 7 positions match TRBD1. Per germline, CDR1 GTSNPN and CDR2 SVGIG (reference sequence). Trimming cost V 5 bases and J 3 bases; bases outside gene matches: 10. The CDR3 has 15 amino acids. The CDR3 DNA sequence: TGTGCCTGGGATCAACAGGGGAAGGTTGGAAACACCATATATTTT. Amino acid sequence: CAWDQQGKVGNTIYF.

The V and J genes are TRBV21-1 and TRBJ1-1. TRBV21-1 is given as a pseudogene. There are 14 residues in the CDR3. CDR3 region: CASPGGARHTEAFF. CDR3 coding DNA: TGTGCCAGCCCCGGGGGGGCTAGACACACTGAAGCTTTCTTT.

This sequence joins TRBV6-5 and TRBJ1-5; D might be TRBD1 (5 bases). Germline V gives CDR1 MNHEY, CDR2 SVGAGI. The CDR3 contains 13 residues. The germline V and J ends were trimmed by 6 bases and 9 bases, with 15 bases remaining between them. Here the CDR3 reads CASSPDSSGPQHF. DNA for the CDR3: TGTGCCAGCAGCCCCGACAGCTCGGGGCCCCAGCATTTT.

Regarding this clone: Other DNA sequences in this specimen translate into the identical CDR3. The chain combines TRBV7-2 with TRBJ1-5; 10 bases agree with TRBD1. Trimming removed 1 base from V and 6 bases from J; junction bases left unmatched: 3. Per the germline V gene, CDR1 is SGHTA and CDR2 is FQGNSA. The CDR3 loop spans 15 amino acids. The CDR3 protein is CASSLGQGAGQPQHF. For the CDR3, the DNA is TGTGCCAGCAGCTTAGGACAGGGGGCTGGTCAGCCCCAGCATTTT.

The chain employs TRBV19 and TRBJ2-1, with D possibly TRBD1 on 5 matching bases. This CDR3 has 16 residues. In germline, CDR1 is LNHDA, CDR2 SQIVND (reference sequence). V lost 4 bases, J lost 1 base, and 14 bases lay in between. CDR3 DNA: TGTGCCAGTAGTACCCGTCAGGGTGGGTCCTACAATGAGCAGTTCTTC. This translates into CASSTRQGGSYNEQFF.